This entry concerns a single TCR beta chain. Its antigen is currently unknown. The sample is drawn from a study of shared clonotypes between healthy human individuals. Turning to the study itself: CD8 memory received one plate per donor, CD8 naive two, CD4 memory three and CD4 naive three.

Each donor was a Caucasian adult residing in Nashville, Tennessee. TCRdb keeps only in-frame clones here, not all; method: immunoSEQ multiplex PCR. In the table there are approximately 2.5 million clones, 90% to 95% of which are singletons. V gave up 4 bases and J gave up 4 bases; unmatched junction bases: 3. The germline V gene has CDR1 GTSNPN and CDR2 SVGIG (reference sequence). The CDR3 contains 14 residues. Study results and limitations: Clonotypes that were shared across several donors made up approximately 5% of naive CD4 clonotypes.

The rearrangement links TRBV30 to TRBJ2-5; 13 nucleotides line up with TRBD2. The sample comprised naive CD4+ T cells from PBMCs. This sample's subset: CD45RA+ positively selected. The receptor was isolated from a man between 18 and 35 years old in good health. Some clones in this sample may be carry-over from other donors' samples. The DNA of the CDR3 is TGTGCCTGGAATAGACTAGCGGGAGGAGAGACCCAGTACTTC. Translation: CAWNRLAGGETQYF.